The T cell receptor (beta chain) under discussion was sequenced for a study of blood T cell repertoires in COVID-19. Germline CDR1 SGHNT, CDR2 YYREEE (reference sequence). This CDR3 is 16 amino acids long. Trimming cost V 3 bases and J 2 bases, with 18 bases left between them. As handled by the study authors: Estimated nucleated cell counts came from reference gene primer amplification. Only in-frame clones appear in the TCRdb table, and some are missing; sequencing was by immunoSEQ multiplex PCR. V, J and clone size were drawn from that table, and D and trimming were deduced from the DNA. The sample shows about 170,000 clones, roughly 85% of them seen only once.

V usage is TRBV5-4 and J usage is TRBJ2-7; D perhaps matches TRBD1 (7 bases). The specimen was peripheral blood. The receptor was isolated from a human donor with acute or convalescent COVID-19. The donor label of this sample is uncertain. CDR3 protein: CASSSAQGGLTYEQYF. The DNA for the CDR3 is TGTGCCAGCAGCTCTGCCCAGGGGGGATTAACCTACGAGCAGTACTTC.